This T cell receptor beta chain comes out of a study of blood T cell repertoires in COVID-19. Study-wide context: The United States, Italy and Spain supplied acute and convalescent COVID-19 samples. In each case, the material was cDNA or gDNA derived from T cells, B-cell-depleted T cells, or PBMCs.

In the source study's methods: Estimation of nucleated cell counts was performed using reference gene primer amplification. Clones were sequenced by immunoSEQ multiplex PCR, and TCRdb holds only the in-frame ones, with some missing. That table is the source of V, J and clone size, and D and trimming were worked out from the DNA. Of some 150,000 clones listed, around 85% are singletons. Per the germline V gene, CDR1 is SGHAT and CDR2 is FQNNGV. The CDR3 is 16 amino acids. V lost 5 bases and J 0 bases, leaving 14 bases between the germline ends. The material sequenced was peripheral blood. This TCR was sampled from a woman in her seventies with acute or convalescent COVID-19. The chain combines TRBV11-2 with TRBJ2-1, with D tentatively TRBD1 (6 bases). The CDR3 spells CASSVLTGISYNEQFF. The DNA of the CDR3 is TGTGCCAGCAGCGTATTAACAGGGATCTCCTACAATGAGCAGTTCTTC. Full variable domain (remainder filled in from reference TRBV11-2 and TRBJ2-1): EAGVAQSPRYKIIEKRQSVAFWCNPISGHATLYWYQQILGQGPKLLIQFQNNGVVDDSQLPKDRFSAERLKGVDSTLKIQPAKLEDSAVYLCASSVLTGISYNEQFFGPGTRLTVL.